The sample holds one count of the clone carrying this T cell receptor (beta chain). This specimen belongs to a study of blood T cell repertoires in COVID-19. Overall study context: Specimens from acute and convalescent COVID-19 originated in the United States, Italy and Spain. T cells, B-cell-depleted T cells, or PBMCs provided the cDNA or gDNA that served as material.

Germline V gives CDR1 SGHVS, CDR2 FQNEAQ. The ends were cut back, 6 bases at V and 0 bases at J, with 12 bases in the middle. There are 14 residues in the CDR3. The data were produced by immunoSEQ multiplex PCR, yet TCRdb's version contains in-frame clones alone and is incomplete. This table has 130,000 or so clones, around 89% appearing once. Followed longitudinally, the Seattle patients had been enrolled during active infection. The source material was peripheral blood. This TCR was recovered from a man between 60 and 70 years old with COVID-19, enrolled during active disease. The chain uses TRBV7-8 and TRBJ2-7, with D hard to call. CDR3 sequence reads: CASSPNDNSYEQYF. CDR3 nucleotides: TGTGCCAGCAGTCCCAACGACAACTCCTACGAGCAGTACTTC.